Reported below is one T cell receptor (beta chain). No cognate antigen has been identified for it. Qualities for individual bases were not recorded, and no much larger clone is one base off. For sequencing of the TCRbeta CDR3 region, genomic DNA was extracted from the sorted cells. TCRbeta CDR3 regions were sequenced using the immunoSEQ Assay. Not all clones reach the TCRdb copy of this immuneACCESS table, which keeps in-frame sequences only. Checked studies attribute under half of the gap to unresolved V genes and leave the rest unexplained. Across this sample there are tens of thousands of clones, with around 90% seen only once. In total, the top ten clones hold 11% to 15% of the sample. From cysteine to phenylalanine, the CDR3 is 14 amino acids long. Only the CDR3 portion is preserved as DNA: 42 bases, with reading frame beginning at the first base. Clipping removes 6 bases from V and 6 bases from J, with 7 as the unmatched junction base count. The germline V gene provides CDR1 SGHTA and CDR2 FQGNSA.

This sample is drawn from a study of OX40 agonist ivuxolimab in advanced cancers. Regarding the research as a whole: Ivuxolimab, which targeted the costimulatory receptor OX40 (CD134), was an agonistic, fully human IgG2 monoclonal antibody. Intravenous ivuxolimab was administered to patients every 2 weeks at six dose levels: 0.01, 0.1, 0.3, 1.5, 3 and 10 mg/kg. Of the roughly 51 patients in dose escalation, 19 had hepatocellular carcinoma, about 15 had melanoma, 9 had renal cell carcinoma and 9 had head and neck cancer. A male proportion of around 83% and a mean age of around 60 years, ranging from about 20 to 79, were recorded for the dose-escalation cohort. Prior anti-PD-1, anti-PD-L1 or anti-CTLA-4 therapy was permitted, and checkpoint inhibitors had been received by about two fifths of dose-escalation patients. Partial responses occurred in three dose-escalation patients, of whom one had hepatocellular carcinoma and two had cutaneous melanoma. Peripheral TCRbeta sequencing was intended to test whether TCR sequence diversity was altered and clonal T-cell expansion was caused by ivuxolimab. The paper covers the monotherapy dose-escalation part of the phase I ivuxolimab trial, which included N = 52 patients. Overall study results and their limits: The antigen specificity of the peripheral T cells that underwent clonal expansion was not determined. After ivuxolimab, more expanded clones were found on average in CD8+ T cells than in CD4+ T cells. In the 0.1-3.0 mg/kg groups, partial responders were among the patients with the lowest normalized peripheral clonal expansion, particularly in CD8+ T cells. At doses from 0.1 to 3.0 mg/kg, clonal expansion was seen in both CD4+ and CD8+ blood T cells between baseline and week 6. Low levels of normalized T-cell clonal expansion were also seen in some patients who did not respond.

Patients with a history of autoimmune disease or receiving systemic immunosuppression were excluded from the trial. Peripheral blood for TCR sequencing was collected from all dose cohorts at baseline, on cycle 4 day 1, and on cycle 7 day 1. Samples came from an open-label, multicenter, first-in-human phase I dose-escalation trial of ivuxolimab. The trial enrolled adults with locally advanced or metastatic head and neck squamous cell, hepatocellular, melanoma or renal cell carcinoma. Before TCR sequencing, CD4+ T cells and CD8+ T cells from peripheral blood were sorted into separate populations. This chain joins TRBV7-2 to TRBJ1-4; TRBD1 fits 7 bases in the junction. This specimen was CD4+ or CD8+ T cells sorted from blood, taken in a trial of the OX40 agonist ivuxolimab. This TCR came from an adult with an advanced solid tumor such as melanoma, head and neck, liver or kidney cancer. CDR3 loop: CASSHRGYDEKLFF. Here is the DNA: TGTGCCAGCAGTCACAGGGGCTATGATGAAAAACTGTTTTTT.